Presented here are 8 T cell receptor beta chains from one specimen sequenced in a study of cytomegalovirus exposure and HLA in healthy donors. PCR amplification relied on 60 Vbeta primers (plus 13 Jbeta primers). Sequenced by immunoSEQ multiplex PCR; TCRdb stores in-frame clones only, minus some. The sample records 150,000 to 200,000 clones, around 81% being singletons. The specimen was PBMCs. Source of these receptors: a man younger than 30 in good health and CMV-seronegative.

This clone was seen a few times. This chain joins TRBV21-1 and TRBJ1-5. TRBV21-1 is recorded as a pseudogene. This CDR3 comprises 18 residues. CDR3 DNA sequence: TGTGCCAGCAGCGCGCAAGATGCGGGGACGATACGCAATCAGCCCCAGCATTTT. This encodes CASSAQDAGTIRNQPQHF.

The V call is TRBV7-9, the J call TRBJ2-2, with D maybe TRBD1 (6 bases). The CDR3 runs 14 residues. Germline V gives CDR1 SEHNR, CDR2 FQNEAQ (reference sequence). V lost 11 bases to trimming and J lost 0 bases, with 13 bases between them. CDR3 protein: CASGGGANTGELFF. The DNA of the CDR3 is TGTGCCTCGGGTGGGGGCGCGAACACCGGGGAGCTGTTTTTT. The full variable domain, with the rest looked up from reference TRBV7-9 and TRBJ2-2, is DTGVSQNPRHKITKRGQNVTFRCDPISEHNRLYWYRQTLGQGPEFLTYFQNEAQLEKSRLLSDRFSAERPKGSFSTLEIQRTEQGDSAMYLCASGGGANTGELFFGEGSRLTVL.

The V call is TRBV5-4, the J call TRBJ1-2, with TRBD1 matching over 7 bases. Per germline, CDR1 SGHNT and CDR2 YYREEE (reference sequence). This CDR3 has 14 amino acids. Trimming took 2 bases from V and 6 from J; bases not matched to a gene: 7. CDR3 in DNA: TGTGCCAGCAGCTTAGGGGGCGCATCGGATGGCTACACCTTC. Translating gives CASSLGGASDGYTF. Complete variable domain (other parts from reference TRBV5-4 and TRBJ1-2): ETGVTQSPTHLIKTRGQQVTLRCSSQSGHNTVSWYQQALGQGPQFIFQYYREEENGRGNFPPRFSGLQFPNYSSELNVNALELDDSALYLCASSLGGASDGYTFGSGTRLTVV.

This chain joins TRBV5-6 and TRBJ1-2; 7 bases line up with TRBD1. The CDR3 extends over 14 amino acids. V shed 6 bases, J shed 5 bases, and the junction held 10 bases outside the gene matches. CDR1 and CDR2 from the germline V gene are SGHDT and YYEEEE. In nucleotides, the CDR3 is TGTGCCAGCATCTCGAGGGGGCTCGGGTATGGCTACACCTTC. Protein: CASISRGLGYGYTF.

The chain is built from TRBV7-2 and TRBJ1-2; no definite D call. CDR3 size: 11 residues. Germline lookup yields CDR1 SGHTA and CDR2 FQGNSA. V lost 5 bases and J lost 8, with 9 bases in between. CDR3 amino acids: CASSDTVGYTF. The CDR3 bases are TGTGCCAGCAGCGACACCGTCGGCTACACCTTC. Drawing the rest from reference TRBV7-2 and TRBJ1-2, the complete variable domain is GAGVSQSPSNKVTEKGKDVELRCDPISGHTALYWYRQSLGQGLEFLIYFQGNSAPDKSGLPSDRFSAERTGGSVSTLTIQRTQQEDSAVYLCASSDTVGYTFGSGTRLTVV.

V is TRBV28 and J is TRBJ1-2; TRBD1 matches 7 bases. Trimming cost V 5 bases and J 4 bases; bases outside gene matches: 4. This CDR3 contains 13 residues. From germline, CDR1 is MDHEN and CDR2 SYDVKM. The CDR3 region is CASSGGTVYGYTF. The CDR3 DNA follows: TGTGCCAGCAGTGGCGGGACAGTCTATGGCTACACCTTC.

The chain employs TRBV10-3 and TRBJ2-3, with 7 bases aligning to TRBD2. Per the germline V gene, CDR1 is ENHRY and CDR2 is SYGVKD. The CDR3 has 16 residues. Trimming took 3 bases from V and 3 from J; bases not matched to a gene: 9. CDR3 loop: CAISDSSGTRTDTQYF. CDR3 sequence (DNA): TGTGCCATCAGTGACTCGAGCGGGACCAGGACAGATACGCAGTATTTT.

The J gene is TRBJ2-6, the V gene TRBV9, with D perhaps matching TRBD1 (6 bases). CDR1 SGDLS and CDR2 YYNGEE come from the germline V gene. The CDR3 runs 15 residues. V lost 0 bases, J lost 3 bases, and 7 bases lay in between. CDR3 in amino acids: CASSVGTVGANVLTF. The CDR3 DNA reads TGTGCCAGCAGCGTAGGGACAGTTGGGGCCAACGTCCTGACTTTC.